This record concerns one T cell receptor (beta chain) sequence. The junction had 3 bases not matched to a gene; V was cut back by 4 bases and J by 0 bases. The CDR3 extends over 16 amino acids. Germline assignment: CDR1 SQVTM and CDR2 ANQGSEA. These data belong to a study of cytomegalovirus exposure and HLA in healthy donors. With 60 Vbeta and 13 Jbeta primers, the PCR was carried out. Sequencing was performed with immunoSEQ multiplex PCR; in TCRdb, only in-frame clones are kept and a portion is missing. The table has over 200,000 clones, roughly 90% seen once. J is TRBJ2-3 and V is TRBV29-1; 14 nucleotides match TRBD2. Sequences were obtained from PBMCs. The TCR was taken from a woman aged 18 to 35 in good health and CMV-seronegative. Here the CDR3 reads CSVVGTSGSSTDTQYF. The CDR3 coding sequence is TGCAGCGTTGTTGGGACTAGCGGGAGTAGCACAGATACGCAGTATTTT.